The TCR beta chain described here comes from a study of T cell responses to AZD1222 COVID-19 vaccine. Whole-study findings and limits: Every sample of the repertoires postdated the peak T cell response.

V was pared by 2 bases and J by 10 bases, with 9 bases between. The CDR3 has 13 residues. Germline V gives CDR1 LNHDA, CDR2 SQIVND (reference sequence). As concerns this clone: Its antigen remains unknown.

Measured with immunoSEQ multiplex PCR; TCRdb has only the in-frame clones, and not every one. The sample holds about 200,000 clones, over 85% seen once. This receptor was taken from an adult who received the AZD1222 COVID-19 vaccine. This specimen was peripheral blood, taken 28 days after the second AZD1222 dose. The rearrangement joins TRBV19 to TRBJ1-6; unclear D gene. Written as DNA, the CDR3 is TGTGCCAGTAGTATAAAGGGAGGATCACCCCTCCACTTT. It yields the protein CASSIKGGSPLHF.